This is a list of T cell receptor beta chains from one sample in a study of blood T cell repertoires in COVID-19. Sequencing used immunoSEQ multiplex PCR; TCRdb keeps in-frame clones, though not all of them. The sample lists around 60,000 clones; approximately 91% were seen once. Material: peripheral blood. The receptors shown here come from a man aged 50-59 years with active COVID-19. Each CDR3 is given with its conserved first and last residue. A D gene is named only where the DNA matches it firmly. The size entry is marked missing in some rows and otherwise reads once, few, many or a size class.

j_call | d_call | v_call | clone_size | cdr3_nt | cdr3_aa
TRBJ1-3 | TRBD1 | TRBV11-3 | NA | TGTGCCAGCAGCTACGGGACAGACTCTGGAAACACCATATATTTT | CASSYGTDSGNTIYF
TRBJ1-2 | TRBD1 | TRBV7-9 | NA | TGTGCCAGCAGACGACAGGGGCGCGGCTACACCTTC | CASRRQGRGYTF
TRBJ1-5 | TRBD1 | TRBV10-3 | NA | TGTGCCACGGGACAGAATAGCAATCAGCCCCAGCATTTT | CATGQNSNQPQHF
TRBJ1-4 | NA | TRBV6-5 | once | TGTGCCAGCAGTTACCGTGGTGGGGCAAGAGAAAAACTGTTTTTT | CASSYRGGAREKLFF
TRBJ1-2 | TRBD1 | TRBV7-2 | once | TGTGCCAGCAGCTACGGGACAGGGTCTAACTATGGCTACACCTTC | CASSYGTGSNYGYTF
TRBJ2-1 | NA | TRBV5-1 | NA | TGCGCCAGCAGCTTGGTAGTAGCTCTGAATGAGCAGTTCTTC | CASSLVVALNEQFF
TRBJ2-3 | NA | TRBV7-7 | NA | TGTGCTAGCAGCTTAGGCGGAGAGAGCACAGATACGCAGTATTTT | CASSLGGESTDTQYF
TRBJ1-5 | NA | TRBV19 | NA | TGTGCCAGTAGTATGGCGGGGGTTCAGCCCCAGCATTTT | CASSMAGVQPQHF
TRBJ1-6 | TRBD1 | TRBV6-5 | once | TGTGCCAGCAGGGTGACAGGGTATAATTCACCCCTCCACTTT | CASRVTGYNSPLHF
TRBJ2-7 | NA | TRBV6-2/TRBV6-3 | NA | TGTGCCAGCAGTTACGGAGAAGCCTACGAGCAGTACTTC | CASSYGEAYEQYF
TRBJ2-7 | NA | TRBV7-2 | NA | TGTGCCAGCAGCGAGCTTAGCGAGCAGTACTTC | CASSELSEQYF
TRBJ1-2 | NA | TRBV30 | NA | TGTGCCTGGACGGCGGCGGAGCTTTCTAACTATGGCTACACCTTC | CAWTAAELSNYGYTF
TRBJ2-2 | TRBD1 | TRBV7-8 | NA | TGTGCCAGCAGCTTAGGCTTCTACAGGGGTAACACCGGGGAGCTGTTTTTT | CASSLGFYRGNTGELFF
TRBJ1-6 | NA | TRBV5-1 | NA | TGCGCCAGCAGCTTGGACAGGGTATATAATTCACCCCTCCACTTT | CASSLDRVYNSPLHF
TRBJ1-3 | TRBD1 | TRBV7-9 | NA | TGTGCCAGCAGCGTCACAGGGGGCCCTGGAAACACCATATATTTT | CASSVTGGPGNTIYF
TRBJ1-1 | NA | TRBV5-6 | many | TGTGCCAGCAGCTCCCGGACATGGCCGAACACTGAAGCTTTCTTT | CASSSRTWPNTEAFF
TRBJ2-7 | TRBD2 | TRBV11-2 | once | TGTGCCAGCAGCCTACGGGGGGTAGTTGGCGAGCAGTACTTC | CASSLRGVVGEQYF
TRBJ2-7 | NA | TRBV28 | NA | TGTGCCAGCAGTTTACAGTACGAGCAGTACTTC | CASSLQYEQYF
TRBJ2-5 | NA | TRBV30 | NA | TGTGCCTGGAAGTTCAAGATCACCTCCGGCCCAGGGGAGACCCAGTACTTC | CAWKFKITSGPGETQYF
TRBJ2-7 | NA | TRBV5-1 | NA | TGCGCCAGCAGCCCCGGGACACCCCTGGAAGAGCAGTACTTC | CASSPGTPLEEQYF
TRBJ2-1 | TRBD2 | TRBV7-9 | NA | TGTGCCAGCAGCTTAGCGGGGGGGAACAATGAGCAGTTCTTC | CASSLAGGNNEQFF
TRBJ1-3 | NA | TRBV3-1/TRBV3-2 | NA | TGTGCCAGCAGCCAAGAGACAGACCTCGGAAACACCATATATTTT | CASSQETDLGNTIYF
TRBJ2-3 | TRBD1 | TRBV6-5 | few | TGTGCCAGCAGTCTGGGACAGGGGGCAGATACGCAGTATTTT | CASSLGQGADTQYF
TRBJ2-1 | TRBD2 | TRBV5-5 | NA | TGTGCCAGCAGCCCTAGCGGGGGTTACAATGAGCAGTTCTTC | CASSPSGGYNEQFF
TRBJ1-6 | TRBD1 | TRBV3-1/TRBV3-2 | NA | TGTGCCAGCAGCCCAGAAGCGGGCAGGGGGAATTCACCCCTCCACTTT | CASSPEAGRGNSPLHF
TRBJ1-5 | NA | TRBV11-2 | once | TGTGCCAGCAGCGCCGCGGACAGTCAGCCCCAGCATTTT | CASSAADSQPQHF
TRBJ2-2 | NA | TRBV30 | NA | TGTGCCCAAAGGGGAAGGGCGAACACCGGGGAGCTGTTTTTT | CAQRGRANTGELFF
TRBJ2-1 | NA | TRBV28 | NA | TGTGCCAGCAGTTTGCACACGGGGAATGAGCAGTTCTTC | CASSLHTGNEQFF
TRBJ2-5 | TRBD1 | TRBV2 | NA | TGTGCCAGCAGGCGTCGGACAGGGCTGGGGGAGACCCAGTACTTC | CASRRRTGLGETQYF
TRBJ2-1 | TRBD2 | TRBV30 | once | TGTGCCTGGAGTGCAAGGAGCGGGGGGTACTACAATGAGCAGTTCTTC | CAWSARSGGYYNEQFF
TRBJ2-7 | TRBD1 | TRBV7-2 | NA | TGTGCCAGCAGCTTAGCGGGGGTCCCGGGACAGGGGAAGTCCTACGAGCAGTACTTC | CASSLAGVPGQGKSYEQYF
TRBJ2-3 | NA | TRBV15 | NA | TGTGCCACCAGCAGTAACAGGGTGGGTTTGACAGATACGCAGTATTTT | CATSSNRVGLTDTQYF
TRBJ2-7 | TRBD1 | TRBV20-1 | few | TGCAGTGCTAGTCGTCCAGGGGGAAGCGAGCAGTACTTC | CSASRPGGSEQYF
TRBJ2-1 | NA | TRBV6-5 | NA | TGTGCCAGCACCAACGGACTGGGGCAGTTCTTC | CASTNGLGQFF
TRBJ2-5 | TRBD2 | TRBV5-5 | NA | TGTGCCAGCAGCTTCCTAGCGGGGGGGATACAAGAGACCCAGTACTTC | CASSFLAGGIQETQYF
TRBJ1-1 | NA | TRBV5-1 | NA | TGCGCCAGCAGCTTGGTAGGAGGCCTCGGGATGAACACTGAAGCTTTCTTT | CASSLVGGLGMNTEAFF
TRBJ2-7 | NA | TRBV6-6 | NA | TGTGCCAGCAGTATCCAGGGGTTCTACGAGCAGTACTTC | CASSIQGFYEQYF
TRBJ2-1 | TRBD2 | TRBV5-4 | once | TGTGCCAGCAGCCCCGAAGCGGGGGGTTACAATGAGCAGTTCTTC | CASSPEAGGYNEQFF
TRBJ1-4 | TRBD1 | TRBV18 | NA | TGTGCCAGCCGGACAGACAGGGAAGAGGGTGAAAAACTGTTTTTT | CASRTDREEGEKLFF
TRBJ2-3 | TRBD2 | TRBV27 | NA | TGTGCCAGCTGGGAAGCGGGGGTAAAAGATACGCAGTATTTT | CASWEAGVKDTQYF
TRBJ2-7 | TRBD1 | TRBV6-6 | NA | TGTGCCAGCAGTCACGGACAGGAGGCGCAGTACTTC | CASSHGQEAQYF
TRBJ2-7 | NA | TRBV4-1 | few | TGCGCCAGCAGCCATCAAACGCTTCTAGACCCCTACGAGCAGTACTTC | CASSHQTLLDPYEQYF
TRBJ1-2 | NA | TRBV5-6 | once | TGTGCCAGCAGTTTACAGGATAACTATGGCTACACCTTC | CASSLQDNYGYTF
TRBJ2-3 | NA | TRBV6-2/TRBV6-3 | NA | TGTGCCAGCAGTTCCCACGGGACTGGGAGCACAGATACGCAGTATTTT | CASSSHGTGSTDTQYF
TRBJ1-1 | NA | TRBV5-1 | NA | TGCGCCAGCAGCGAGGCAGGGGTGAACACTGAAGCTTTCTTT | CASSEAGVNTEAFF
TRBJ2-7 | TRBD2 | TRBV27 | NA | TGTGCCAGCAGTACTTTGCGGGGGGGTACCTACGAGCAGTACTTC | CASSTLRGGTYEQYF
TRBJ2-1 | NA | TRBV7-9 | NA | TGTGCCAGCGAGGAAGGATACAATGAGCAGTTCTTC | CASEEGYNEQFF
TRBJ2-5 | NA | TRBV11-3 | NA | TGTGCCAGCAGCCAGGGGAGAACAGGGAAAGAGACCCAGTACTTC | CASSQGRTGKETQYF
TRBJ2-4 | NA | TRBV2 | NA | TGTGCCAGCAGTGATGACAGTTTAGCCAAAAACATTCAGTACTTC | CASSDDSLAKNIQYF
TRBJ1-1 | NA | TRBV6-6 | NA | TGTGCCAGCAGTGCTAATGGCAGGGGCACTGAAGCTTTCTTT | CASSANGRGTEAFF
TRBJ2-3 | NA | TRBV11-2 | once | TGTGCCAGCAGCCCACTATCAGATACGCAGTATTTT | CASSPLSDTQYF
TRBJ1-6 | NA | TRBV2 | few | TGTGCCAGCAGGGTGGGGGCGGCACCCCTCCACTTT | CASRVGAAPLHF
TRBJ1-1 | NA | TRBV18 | NA | TGTGCCAGCTCGGCCTCAAAGGACAGTCCGAGTGCTTTCTTT | CASSASKDSPSAFF
TRBJ2-7 | TRBD2 | TRBV6-1 | NA | TGTGCCAGCAGTGAGACGGCGGGGGGCAGATCCTACGAGCAGTACTTC | CASSETAGGRSYEQYF
TRBJ2-1 | TRBD1 | TRBV19 | NA | TGTGCCAGTAGGCAACGCGGGACAGGGCTCAATGAGCAGTTCTTC | CASRQRGTGLNEQFF
TRBJ1-1 | TRBD1 | TRBV6-5 | NA | TGTGCCAGCAGCCTACAGGGGTTGTCGAACACTGAAGCTTTCTTT | CASSLQGLSNTEAFF
TRBJ1-2 | NA | TRBV30 | NA | TGTGCCTGGAGGGCGGGTTACTATGGCTACACCTTC | CAWRAGYYGYTF